This TCR beta chain was sequenced for a study of cytomegalovirus exposure and HLA in healthy donors. Overall study context: The same platform as the roughly 670 first-cohort repertoires was used for the 100 to 150 validation repertoires, a later analysis reported.

With 8 bases removed from V and 3 bases from J, the gap between germline ends came to 11 bases. Germline V CDR1 and CDR2: SEHNR, FQNEAQ (reference sequence). This CDR3 has 12 residues. Concerning this clone: Its antigen is as yet unknown.

General study findings and limits: Most TCR sequences were rare, but some public TCRs occurred in many donors. In vitro testing confirmed a few CMV-associated chains as specific for CMV antigens.

The method was immunoSEQ multiplex PCR; TCRdb's version includes in-frame clones alone and lacks a portion of them. This table holds about 180,000 clones, 85% found once. Sequenced sample: PBMCs. The chain links TRBV7-9 to TRBJ2-7; D ambiguous. This clonotype was sampled from a young man in good health and CMV-seropositive. CDR3 sequence reads: CASASRIYEQYF. CDR3 bases: TGTGCCAGCGCGTCCCGAATCTACGAGCAGTACTTC.